This T cell receptor (beta chain) stems from a study of control samples from healthy donors and cancer patients. Germline CDR1 is SGHRS and CDR2 is YFSETQ. The CDR3 has 11 residues. V was cut by 5 bases and J by 9 bases, with 8 bases left in between. Libraries were prepared by immunoSEQ multiplex PCR; TCRdb keeps only in-frame clonotypes and omits some of them. The sample includes about 98,000 clones, around 80% seen only once; the top ten take about 2%. This TCR derives from a man aged 55 to 70 in good health. The source material was blood. This chain uses TRBV5-1 with TRBJ2-2; D unclear. As DNA, the CDR3 is TGCGCCAGCAGGGAAGGCCGGGAGCTGTTTTTT. Protein: CASREGRELFF.